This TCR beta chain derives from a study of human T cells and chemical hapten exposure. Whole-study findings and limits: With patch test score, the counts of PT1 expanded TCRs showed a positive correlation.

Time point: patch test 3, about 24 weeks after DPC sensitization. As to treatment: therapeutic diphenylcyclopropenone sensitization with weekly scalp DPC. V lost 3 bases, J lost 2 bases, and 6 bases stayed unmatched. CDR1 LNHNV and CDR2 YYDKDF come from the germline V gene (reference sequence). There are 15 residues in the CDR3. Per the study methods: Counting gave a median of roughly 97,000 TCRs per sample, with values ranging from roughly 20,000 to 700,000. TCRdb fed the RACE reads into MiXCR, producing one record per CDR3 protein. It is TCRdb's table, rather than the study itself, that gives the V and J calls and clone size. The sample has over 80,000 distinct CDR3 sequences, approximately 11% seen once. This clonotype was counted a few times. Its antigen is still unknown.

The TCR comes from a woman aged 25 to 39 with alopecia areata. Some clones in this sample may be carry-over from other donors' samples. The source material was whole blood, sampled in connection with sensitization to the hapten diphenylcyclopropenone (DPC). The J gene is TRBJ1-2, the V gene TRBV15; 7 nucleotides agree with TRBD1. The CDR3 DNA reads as TGTGCCACCAGCAGTTCTCCGACAGGGAACTATGGCTACACCTTC. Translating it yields CATSSSPTGNYGYTF.